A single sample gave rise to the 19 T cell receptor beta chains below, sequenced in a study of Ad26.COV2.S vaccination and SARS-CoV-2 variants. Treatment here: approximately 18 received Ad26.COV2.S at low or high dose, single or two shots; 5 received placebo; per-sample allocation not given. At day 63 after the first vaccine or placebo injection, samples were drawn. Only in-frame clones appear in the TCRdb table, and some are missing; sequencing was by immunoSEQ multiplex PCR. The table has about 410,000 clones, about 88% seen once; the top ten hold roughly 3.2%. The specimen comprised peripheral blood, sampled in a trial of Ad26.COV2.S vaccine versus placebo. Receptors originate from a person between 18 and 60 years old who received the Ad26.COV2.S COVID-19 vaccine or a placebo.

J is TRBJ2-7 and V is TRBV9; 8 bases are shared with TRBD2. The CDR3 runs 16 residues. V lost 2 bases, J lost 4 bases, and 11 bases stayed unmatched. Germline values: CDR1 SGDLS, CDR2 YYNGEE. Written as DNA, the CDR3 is TGTGCCAGCAGCGTCTCCATCGGGGGGGCCGGTTACGAGCAGTACTTC. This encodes CASSVSIGGAGYEQYF.

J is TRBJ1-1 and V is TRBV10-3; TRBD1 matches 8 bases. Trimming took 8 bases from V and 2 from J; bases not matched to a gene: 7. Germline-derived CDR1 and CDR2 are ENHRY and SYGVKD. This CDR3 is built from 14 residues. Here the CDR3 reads CAIRQGMANTEAFF. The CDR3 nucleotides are TGTGCCATCCGACAGGGGATGGCTAACACTGAAGCTTTCTTT.

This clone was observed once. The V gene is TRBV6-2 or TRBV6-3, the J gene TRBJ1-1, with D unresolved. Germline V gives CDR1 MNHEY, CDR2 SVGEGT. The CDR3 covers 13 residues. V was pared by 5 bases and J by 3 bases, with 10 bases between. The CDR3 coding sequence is TGTGCCAGCAGTCCCCTGATATACACTGAAGCTTTCTTT. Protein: CASSPLIYTEAFF.

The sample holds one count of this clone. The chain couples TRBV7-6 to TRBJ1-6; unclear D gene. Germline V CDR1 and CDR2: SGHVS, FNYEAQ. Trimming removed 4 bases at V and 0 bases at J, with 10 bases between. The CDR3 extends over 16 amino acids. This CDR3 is CASSSTESSYNSPLHF. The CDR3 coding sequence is TGTGCCAGCAGCTCCACAGAATCCTCCTATAATTCACCCCTCCACTTT.

CDR3 in amino acids: CASSNWTEPGWNQPQHF. Here the CDR3 DNA reads TGTGCCAGCAGCAATTGGACAGAACCGGGCTGGAATCAGCCCCAGCATTTT. The J gene is TRBJ1-5, the V gene TRBV21-1; the table's D call of TRBD1 was not tested on the DNA. TRBV21-1 is a pseudogene. The CDR3 covers 17 residues.

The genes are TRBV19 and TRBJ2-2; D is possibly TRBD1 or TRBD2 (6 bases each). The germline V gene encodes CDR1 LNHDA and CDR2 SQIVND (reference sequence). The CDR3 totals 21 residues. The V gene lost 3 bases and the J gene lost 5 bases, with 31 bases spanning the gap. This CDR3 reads CASSIEGGVGRVRSFTGELFF. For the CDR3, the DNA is TGTGCCAGTAGTATTGAGGGGGGTGTGGGCAGGGTCCGTTCCTTTACCGGGGAGCTGTTTTTT.

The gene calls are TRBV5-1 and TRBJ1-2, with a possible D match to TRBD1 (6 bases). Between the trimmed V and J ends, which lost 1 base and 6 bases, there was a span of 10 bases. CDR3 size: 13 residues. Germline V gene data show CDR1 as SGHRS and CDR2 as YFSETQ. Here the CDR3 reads CASSLWAGDGYTF. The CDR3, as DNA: TGCGCCAGCAGCTTGTGGGCAGGGGATGGCTACACCTTC. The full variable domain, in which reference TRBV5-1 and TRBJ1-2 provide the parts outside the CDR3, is KAGVTQTPRYLIKTRGQQVTLSCSPISGHRSVSWYQQTPGQGLQFLFEYFSETQRNKGNFPGRFSGRQFSNSRSEMNVSTLELGDSALYLCASSLWAGDGYTFGSGTRLTVV.

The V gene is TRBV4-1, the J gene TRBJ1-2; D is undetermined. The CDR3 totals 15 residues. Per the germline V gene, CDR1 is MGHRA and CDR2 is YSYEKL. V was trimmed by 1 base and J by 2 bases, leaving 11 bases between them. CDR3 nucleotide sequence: TGCGCCAGCAGCCAAGTGCGGGGTAAAAACTATGGCTACACCTTC. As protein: CASSQVRGKNYGYTF.

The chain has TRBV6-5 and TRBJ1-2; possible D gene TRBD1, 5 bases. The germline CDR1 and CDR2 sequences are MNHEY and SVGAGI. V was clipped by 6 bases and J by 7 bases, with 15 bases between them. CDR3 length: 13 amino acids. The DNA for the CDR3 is TGTGCCAGCAGGGGAGCAGGGATGAGTGGCTACACCTTC. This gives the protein CASRGAGMSGYTF.

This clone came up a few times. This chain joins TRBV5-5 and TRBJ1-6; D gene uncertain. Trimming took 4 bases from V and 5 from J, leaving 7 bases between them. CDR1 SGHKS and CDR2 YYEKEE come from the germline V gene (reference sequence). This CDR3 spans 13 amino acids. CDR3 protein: CASSVLDNSPLHF. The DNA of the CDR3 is TGTGCCAGCAGCGTCCTGGATAATTCACCCCTCCACTTT.

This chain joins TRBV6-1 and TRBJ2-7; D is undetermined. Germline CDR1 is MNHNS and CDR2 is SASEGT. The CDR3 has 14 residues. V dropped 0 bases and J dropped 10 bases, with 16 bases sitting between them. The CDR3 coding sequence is TGTGCCAGCAGTGAAGCCGTTAGGCCAGAAAGTCAGTACTTC. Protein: CASSEAVRPESQYF.

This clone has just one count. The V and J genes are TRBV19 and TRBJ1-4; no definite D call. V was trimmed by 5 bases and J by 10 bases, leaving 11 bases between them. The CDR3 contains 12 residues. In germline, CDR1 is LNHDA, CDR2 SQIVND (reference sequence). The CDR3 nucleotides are TGTGCCAGTAGTTGGGGAGGTGGAAAACTGTTTTTT. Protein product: CASSWGGGKLFF.

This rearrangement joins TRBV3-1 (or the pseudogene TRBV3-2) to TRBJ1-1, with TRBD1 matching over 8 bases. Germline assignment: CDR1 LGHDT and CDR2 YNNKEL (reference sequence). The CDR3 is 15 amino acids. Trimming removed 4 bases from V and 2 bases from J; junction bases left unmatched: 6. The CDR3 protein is CASSRGDRYNTEAFF. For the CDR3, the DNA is TGTGCCAGCAGCCGGGGGGACAGGTATAACACTGAAGCTTTCTTT.

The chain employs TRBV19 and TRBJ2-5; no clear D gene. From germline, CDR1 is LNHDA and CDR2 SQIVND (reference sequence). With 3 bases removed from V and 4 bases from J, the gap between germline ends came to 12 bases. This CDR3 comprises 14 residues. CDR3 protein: CASSIYNARETQYF. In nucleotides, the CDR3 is TGTGCCAGTAGTATCTATAACGCCCGAGAGACCCAGTACTTC.

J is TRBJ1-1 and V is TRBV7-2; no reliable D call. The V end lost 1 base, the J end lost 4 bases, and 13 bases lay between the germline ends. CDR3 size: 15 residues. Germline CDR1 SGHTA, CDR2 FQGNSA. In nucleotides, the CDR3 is TGTGCCAGCAGCTTAGGGTCTGGGCTTGGCACTGAAGCTTTCTTT. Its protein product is CASSLGSGLGTEAFF.

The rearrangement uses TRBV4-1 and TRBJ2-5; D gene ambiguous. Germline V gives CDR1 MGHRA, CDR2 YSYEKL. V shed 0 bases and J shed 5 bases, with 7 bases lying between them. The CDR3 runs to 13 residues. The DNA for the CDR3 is TGCGCCAGCAGCCAAGAGGTCTCCGAGACCCAGTACTTC. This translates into CASSQEVSETQYF.

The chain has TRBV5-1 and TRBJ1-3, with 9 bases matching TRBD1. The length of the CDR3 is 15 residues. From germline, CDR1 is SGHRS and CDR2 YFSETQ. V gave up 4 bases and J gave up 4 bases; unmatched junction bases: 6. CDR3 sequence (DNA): TGCGCCAGCAGCCCAACAGGGGGCGACGGAAACACCATATATTTT. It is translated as CASSPTGGDGNTIYF.

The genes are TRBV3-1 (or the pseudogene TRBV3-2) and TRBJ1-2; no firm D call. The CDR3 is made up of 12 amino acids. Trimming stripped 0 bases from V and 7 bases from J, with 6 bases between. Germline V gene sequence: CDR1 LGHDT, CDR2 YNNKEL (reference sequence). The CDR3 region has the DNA TGTGCCAGCAGCCAAGATCGTGTTGGCTACACCTTC. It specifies CASSQDRVGYTF.

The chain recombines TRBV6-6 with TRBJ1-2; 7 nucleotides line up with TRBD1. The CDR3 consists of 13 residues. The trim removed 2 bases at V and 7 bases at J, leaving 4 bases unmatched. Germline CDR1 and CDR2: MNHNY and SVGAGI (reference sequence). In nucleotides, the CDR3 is TGTGCCAGCAGTTACGGGCAGGGGGTTGGCTACACCTTC. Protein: CASSYGQGVGYTF.